Described below is a single TCR beta chain sequence and its context. Germline CDR1 is SGHVS and CDR2 is FQNEAQ. This CDR3 region has 15 residues. With 6 bases removed from V and 4 bases from J, the gap between germline ends came to 16 bases. This record belongs to a study of blood T cells in healthy people across ages. A sample-barcoded 5' primer and a J-beta primer mix were used in a second PCR of roughly 6 to 11 cycles. TCRdb used MiXCR to reprocess the 5' RACE reads, holding one entry per CDR3 protein. The sample gives some 1.4 million distinct CDR3 sequences, about 43% of which show up once; less than 8% is in the top ten.

The chain has TRBV7-8 and TRBJ2-1; maybe TRBD1 (6 bases). The sequence was collected from a woman between 18 and 30 years old in good health. Sequencing used blood. The CDR3 nucleotides read TGTGCCAGCAGGCTAGACCGGACAGTGTACAATGAGCAGTTCTTC. Its translation is CASRLDRTVYNEQFF.